Presented here are 17 T cell receptor beta chains from one specimen sequenced in a study of response to subunit inactivated influenza vaccine. TCRdb itself ran the RT-PCR reads through MiXCR, one entry per CDR3 protein. The data contain about 500,000 distinct CDR3 sequences, more than 15% of them singletons. The sequenced sample was CD4+ T cells sorted from PBMCs, obtained around 25 months after vaccination. The receptors come from a man aged 50-75 years who received an inactivated influenza vaccine.

The CDR3 protein is CASSKCSGINEQFF. In DNA form, the CDR3 reads TGTGCCAGCAGCAAATGTTCTGGAATCAATGAGCAGTTCTTC. V is TRBV21-1 and J is TRBJ2-1. TRBV21-1 constitutes a pseudogene. The CDR3 extends over 14 amino acids.

This clonotype was found a few times. The chain recombines TRBV7-2 with TRBJ1-5; D perhaps matches TRBD1 (5 bases). Germline lookup yields CDR1 SGHTA and CDR2 FQGNSA. Deletions cut 3 bases from V and 9 bases from J, with 9 bases between. CDR3 length: 12 residues. As DNA, the CDR3 is TGTGCCAGCAGCTTCTCAGGGTCGCCCCAGCATTTT. Its translation is CASSFSGSPQHF.

The chain couples TRBV18 to TRBJ2-3, with D unclear. Per the germline V gene, CDR1 is KGHSH and CDR2 is LQKENI. The CDR3 has 13 residues. V was clipped by 7 bases and J by 6 bases, with 14 bases between them. DNA of the CDR3: TGTGCCAGCTTAGGTGGATTGTTTGATACGCAGTATTTT. Protein product: CASLGGLFDTQYF. Drawing the rest from reference TRBV18 and TRBJ2-3, the complete variable domain is NAGVMQNPRHLVRRRGQEARLRCSPMKGHSHVYWYRQLPEEGLKFMVYLQKENIIDESGMPKERFSAEFPKEGPSILRIQQVVRGDSAAYFCASLGGLFDTQYFGPGTRLTVL.

This chain uses TRBV5-1 with TRBJ2-3; weak D call: TRBD2 (6 bases). V was cut by 4 bases and J by 3 bases, with 18 bases left in between. The CDR3 contains 16 residues. CDR1 is SGHRS and CDR2 is YFSETQ in the germline V gene. CDR3 DNA sequence: TGCGCCAGCAGCCAAGGATCTAGGCTAGCGACAGATACGCAGTATTTT. Its translation is CASSQGSRLATDTQYF.

This clonotype was seen a handful of times. This sequence joins TRBV4-3 and TRBJ1-1; maybe TRBD1 (5 bases). Germline-derived CDR1 and CDR2 are LGHNA and YSLEER. Trimming left V 1 base short and J 3 bases short, with 15 bases between. This CDR3 has 16 residues. The CDR3 DNA reads TGCGCCAGCAGCCAAGTTATAGGGGCCAGGGACACTGAAGCTTTCTTT. Protein product: CASSQVIGARDTEAFF.

This clonotype was picked up one time. The chain couples TRBV20-1 to TRBJ1-4; 9 bases map to TRBD1. Looked up from germline, CDR1 is DFQATT and CDR2 is SNEGSKA (reference sequence). CDR3 length: 14 residues. After removal of 6 bases from V and 7 bases from J, the junction contained 9 bases not matched to a gene. The CDR3 loop reads CSAPDRGRGEKLFF. CDR3 nucleotides: TGCAGTGCACCAGACAGGGGGAGAGGTGAAAAACTGTTTTTT.

This clonotype was counted many times. V and J are TRBV6-1 and TRBJ2-1, with 12 nucleotides matching TRBD2. Per germline, CDR1 MNHNS and CDR2 SASEGT. V was clipped by 8 bases and J by 7 bases; unmatched bases: 3. The CDR3 totals 13 residues. CDR3 sequence (DNA): TGTGCCAGCCGACTAGCGGGAGTAAATGAGCAGTTCTTC. It encodes CASRLAGVNEQFF.

This clonotype was seen ten or more times. The rearrangement uses TRBV12-3 or TRBV12-4 and TRBJ2-7; D remains unclear. Trimming stripped 7 bases from V and 4 bases from J, with 11 bases between. The CDR3 extends over 12 amino acids. In nucleotides, the CDR3 is TGTGCCAGCACCTTGGAGAGTTACGAGCAGTACTTC. As protein: CASTLESYEQYF.

The chain carries TRBV5-5 and TRBJ2-2; 11 bases map to TRBD2. CDR3 length: 15 residues. CDR1 SGHKS and CDR2 YYEKEE come from the germline V gene (reference sequence). V shed 5 bases and J 6 bases; nucleotides not matched to a gene: 6. CDR3 coding DNA: TGTGCCAGCAGAACCGGGACTAGCGGCGCCGGGGAGCTGTTTTTT. Translated, it gives CASRTGTSGAGELFF.

The rearrangement links TRBV29-1 to TRBJ1-2; TRBD1 might be the D (6 bases). Trimming removed 4 bases at V and 8 bases at J, with 17 bases between. The CDR3 contains 13 residues. CDR1 is SQVTM and CDR2 is ANQGSEA in the germline V gene. The CDR3 coding sequence is TGCAGCGTTGGGGGGGGCGGTCGGGTCGGCTACACCTTC. Amino acids: CSVGGGGRVGYTF.

The chain employs TRBV5-1 and TRBJ2-1; D is unresolved. Germline V gene data show CDR1 as SGHRS and CDR2 as YFSETQ. Trimming took off 0 bases at V and 10 bases at J, with 23 bases between the two ends. This CDR3 is 17 amino acids long. The CDR3 bases are TGCGCCAGCAGCTTGGTCGGTTCAGGAAGTGGTGTGACGGAGCAGTTCTTC. This translates into CASSLVGSGSGVTEQFF. The variable domain in full, completed from reference TRBV5-1 and TRBJ2-1, reads KAGVTQTPRYLIKTRGQQVTLSCSPISGHRSVSWYQQTPGQGLQFLFEYFSETQRNKGNFPGRFSGRQFSNSRSEMNVSTLELGDSALYLCASSLVGSGSGVTEQFFGPGTRLTVL.

This clonotype was seen a handful of times. The chain uses TRBV19 and TRBJ1-5; D is perhaps TRBD1 (5 bases). V was clipped by 1 base and J by 0 bases, with 7 bases between them. This CDR3 has 15 amino acids. Germline V CDR1 and CDR2: LNHDA, SQIVND (reference sequence). The CDR3 sequence is CASSIAGGSNQPQHF. The CDR3 DNA sequence: TGTGCCAGTAGTATAGCTGGGGGTAGCAATCAGCCCCAGCATTTT.

The chain couples TRBV2 to TRBJ1-5; no firm D call. CDR1 is SNHLY and CDR2 is FYNNEI in the germline V gene. The CDR3 totals 13 residues. V dropped 4 bases and J dropped 4 bases, with 8 bases sitting between them. This chain's CDR3 is CASSVLRNQPQHF. The DNA of the CDR3 is TGTGCCAGCAGTGTTCTGAGGAATCAGCCCCAGCATTTT.

This clonotype was found a few times. V and J are TRBV7-8 and TRBJ2-5, with 7 bases matching TRBD2. The germline gives CDR1 SGHVS, CDR2 FQNEAQ. J was trimmed by 4 bases and V by 5 bases; bases with no gene match: 10. The CDR3 totals 15 residues. The CDR3 nucleotides are TGTGCCAGCAGCCCCAAGCGGGGATCGCGAGAGACCCAGTACTTC. This codes for CASSPKRGSRETQYF. Full variable domain (outside the CDR3, taken from reference TRBV7-8 and TRBJ2-5): GAGVSQSPRYKVAKRGQDVALRCDPISGHVSLFWYQQALGQGPEFLTYFQNEAQLDKSGLPSDRFFAERPEGSVSTLKIQRTQQEDSAVYLCASSPKRGSRETQYFGPGTRLLVL.

The CDR3 sequence: CASSLERDSFYEQYF. In DNA, the CDR3 is TGTGCCAGCAGCTTAGAACGGGACAGTTTCTACGAGCAGTACTTC. The rearrangement uses TRBV11-2 and TRBJ2-7; TRBD1 matches at 7 bases. CDR1 SGHAT and CDR2 FQNNGV come from the germline V gene. The CDR3 is 15 amino acids. Unmatched junction bases numbered 5, after V lost 0 bases and J lost 3 bases.

The chain links TRBV6-2 or TRBV6-3 to TRBJ2-5; D is ambiguous. The ends were cut back, 6 bases at V and 5 bases at J, with 19 bases in the middle. CDR1 and CDR2 (germline): MNHEY, SVGEGT. The CDR3 covers 15 residues. The CDR3 nucleotides are TGTGCCAGCAGACCGCCCCCGGAAGGGTCGGAGACCCAGTACTTC. It is translated as CASRPPPEGSETQYF.

CDR3 sequence reads: CASSWTDTQQTQYF. Here the CDR3 DNA reads TGTGCCAGCAGTTGGACGGACACTCAGCAGACCCAGTACTTC. The gene calls are TRBV28 and TRBJ2-5, with D possibly TRBD1 on 5 matching bases. CDR3 length: 14 amino acids. The germline V gene has CDR1 MDHEN and CDR2 SYDVKM. V lost 4 bases and J 6 bases, leaving 15 bases between the germline ends.